In this sample, the clone carrying this TCR beta chain turned up many times. Its antigen remains unknown. Amplified TCR beta CDR3 regions derived from RNA transcripts. The primer set for the first-round RT-PCR of the TCR CDR3 was HTBI. In TCRdb, the multiplex PCR reads were re-called with MiXCR into one record per CDR3 protein. This table has about 350,000 distinct CDR3 sequences, around 14% appearing once. Hyperthyroidism was newly diagnosed in patients aged 18 to 65 (duration under 2 months). This specimen comes from a study of T cells in Graves' hyperthyroidism and ophthalmopathy. Study-level points and caveats: Separation of ophthalmopathy from stable hyperthyroidism was achieved by a 13 V-J model. Ophthalmopathy onset followed model prediction by a median about 6.9 months.

The sequencing input was blood. The clonotype comes from a woman under 40 with Graves' hyperthyroidism.

CDR3 in amino acids: CASSHFAAAGVDKNIQYF. CDR3 nucleotides: TGTGCCAGCAGTCACTTCGCAGCGGCGGGAGTCGACAAAAACATTCAGTACTTC. The V gene is TRBV6-2 or TRBV6-3, the J gene TRBJ2-4; 7 nucleotides match TRBD2. V shed 5 bases and J 3 bases; nucleotides not matched to a gene: 16. The germline CDR1 and CDR2 sequences are MNHEY and SVGEGT. The CDR3 is made up of 18 amino acids.